This is a list of T cell receptor beta chains from one sample in a study of Graves' ophthalmopathy and Graves' hyperthyroidism. One entry per CDR3 protein results from TCRdb running MiXCR on the multiplex PCR reads. The data show hundreds of thousands of distinct CDR3 sequences, about a fifth seen once. The material sequenced was peripheral blood. The origin of the receptors is a woman aged 18-35 years with stable Graves' hyperthyroidism. Some clones in this sample may be carry-over from other donors' samples. The CDR3 runs from the conserved cysteine through the conserved F or W. D genes are given only for firm matches. The size entry is marked missing in some rows and otherwise reads once, few, many or a size class.

D gene	clone size	J gene	V gene	CDR3 DNA	CDR3 protein
-	many	TRBJ1-5	TRBV6-2/TRBV6-3	TGTGCCAGCACCACCGCAGGGGACAATCAGCCCCAGCATTTT	CASTTAGDNQPQHF
-	-	TRBJ2-2	TRBV27	TGTGCCAGCAGTGTAGTATCCTTTACCGGGGAGCTGTTTTTT	CASSVVSFTGELFF
-	few	TRBJ2-7	TRBV2	TGTGCCAGCACCTTGACAGGGACTCCCGGCGAGCAGTACTTC	CASTLTGTPGEQYF
-	many	TRBJ1-1	TRBV12-3/TRBV12-4	TGTGCCAGCAGTCCATACCCCCGGGGGAACACTGAAGCTTTCTTT	CASSPYPRGNTEAFF
TRBD1	many	TRBJ1-1	TRBV27	TGTGCCAGCAGTTCGTCGGACAGGGGCACTGAAGCTTTCTTT	CASSSSDRGTEAFF
-	many	TRBJ1-1	TRBV12-3/TRBV12-4	TGTGCCAGCAGTGCCCATTTGGCGGGTGAAGCTTTCTTT	CASSAHLAGEAFF
TRBD1	-	TRBJ1-1	TRBV27	TGTGCCAGCAGTTTATCCGGAACAGGGGGTAACACTGAAGCTTTCTTT	CASSLSGTGGNTEAFF
-	few	TRBJ2-7	TRBV28	TGTGCCAGCAGTTTATGGACAAGTGCCTACGAGCAGTACTTC	CASSLWTSAYEQYF
TRBD1	-	TRBJ1-2	TRBV5-4	TGTGCCAGCAGCTTGGCGTTGGGGACAGGGACGAACTATGGCTACACCTTC	CASSLALGTGTNYGYTF
-	many	TRBJ2-7	TRBV20-1	TGCAGTGCTAGAAACCCAGGGAACGAGCAGTACTTC	CSARNPGNEQYF
-	many	TRBJ2-5	TRBV6-5	TGTGCCAGCAGTTACCGACCGACTACCCAAGAGACCCAGTACTTC	CASSYRPTTQETQYF
TRBD1	many	TRBJ2-7	TRBV28	TGTGCCAGCAGTTTATGGTCTGGGCTAGACAGGGTCGCATCCTACGAGCAGTACTTC	CASSLWSGLDRVASYEQYF
-	many	TRBJ1-6	TRBV11-2	TGTGCCAGCAGCGACACCTATTCACCCCTCCACTTT	CASSDTYSPLHF
-	few	TRBJ1-5	TRBV6-5	TGTGCCAGCACTTCAGGGGTCGGGGTTTCCGGTCAGCCCCAGCATTTT	CASTSGVGVSGQPQHF
TRBD2	-	TRBJ2-7	TRBV28	TGTGCCAGCACCGCGGGGGGACAAGACCTCTCTCAGTACTTC	CASTAGGQDLSQYF
-	-	TRBJ1-2	TRBV6-1	TGTGCCAGCCACCAGCTCGGACGGAGGGTCGATGGCTACACCTTC	CASHQLGRRVDGYTF
-	many	TRBJ1-1	TRBV7-3	TGTGCCAGCAGCTTACAAGGTGCGGAACAAGCTTTCTTT	CASSLQGAEQAFF
-	many	TRBJ1-2	TRBV19	TGTGCCAGTAGCCGGACCGAAGATTATGGCTACACCTTC	CASSRTEDYGYTF
TRBD1	-	TRBJ1-1	TRBV19	TGTGCCAGTAGATCCGGGACAGGGGGCACTGAAGCTTTCTTT	CASRSGTGGTEAFF
-	few	TRBJ1-6	TRBV5-1	TGCGCCAGCAGCTTGTCAGGGGCCTATAATTCACCCCTCCACTTT	CASSLSGAYNSPLHF
-	many	TRBJ2-2	TRBV12-3/TRBV12-4	TGTGCCAGCAGTAAAACCGGGACATCTACCGGGGAGCTGTTTTTT	CASSKTGTSTGELFF
TRBD2	few	TRBJ2-2	TRBV30	TGTGCCTGGAATCGGGGGGCCGGGGAGCTGTTTTTT	CAWNRGAGELFF
-	many	TRBJ1-1	TRBV6-5	TGTGCCAGCAGTAACGACAGGTCGCGCAACGAAGCTTTCTTT	CASSNDRSRNEAFF
TRBD1	-	TRBJ1-1	TRBV20-1	TGCAGTGCTAGAGAGGGGGACAGGCACACTGAAGCTTTCTTT	CSAREGDRHTEAFF
TRBD2	-	TRBJ2-7	TRBV6-2/TRBV6-3	TGTGCCAGCAGCCTTGGACTAGCGGGAGGTACTTACTTC	CASSLGLAGGTYF
-	many	TRBJ2-2	TRBV12-3/TRBV12-4	TGTGCCAGCAGGGTTAGGTTCTCCGGGGAGCTGTTTTTT	CASRVRFSGELFF
-	-	TRBJ1-1	TRBV3-1	TGTGCCAGCAGCCTCCCCAATGGGAACACTGAAGCTTTCTTT	CASSLPNGNTEAFF
-	many	TRBJ1-1	TRBV6-5	TGTGCCAGCAGTTCCACCGGCGCGGGTAACACTGAAGCTTTCTTT	CASSSTGAGNTEAFF
-	many	TRBJ1-3	TRBV28	TGTGCCAGCAGTTCAGCACAGGGACAAAAATGGGGAAACACCATATATTTT	CASSSAQGQKWGNTIYF
-	many	TRBJ1-3	TRBV11-2	TGTGCCAGTCAACCCGGACAACCTGGAAACACCATATATTTT	CASQPGQPGNTIYF
-	many	TRBJ1-5	TRBV6-5	TGTGCCAGCAGTTACTCCGGCCGAGGCAATCAGCCCCAGCATTTT	CASSYSGRGNQPQHF
-	-	TRBJ1-1	TRBV7-9	TGTGCCAGCAGCTTAGAGGTCACAGGGCGGCGCAAGGCTTTCTTT	CASSLEVTGRRKAFF
-	few	TRBJ1-1	TRBV7-8	TGTGCCAGCAGCTTCAGCAGGGCGGGCACTGAAGCTTTCTTT	CASSFSRAGTEAFF
-	-	TRBJ2-7	TRBV28	TGTGCCAGCAGTTCCGGACAGTCCGAGCAGTACTTC	CASSSGQSEQYF
-	few	TRBJ1-5	TRBV7-9	TGTGCCAGCAGCTTAGACGCTTTTTCACAGCCCCAGCATTTT	CASSLDAFSQPQHF
TRBD1	few	TRBJ2-7	TRBV5-1	TGCGCCAGCAGACCGGAGCTGGACAGGGGCCTCTACGAGCAGTACTTC	CASRPELDRGLYEQYF
-	-	TRBJ2-5	TRBV20-1	TGCAGTGCACAACAGCCCGGGGTTAAAGAAGAGACCCAGTACTTC	CSAQQPGVKEETQYF
-	few	TRBJ1-1	TRBV9	TGTGCCAGCAGCGTAGATGCAGGGGAGACTGAAGCTTTCTTT	CASSVDAGETEAFF
-	-	TRBJ1-5	TRBV19	TGTGCCAGTAGTATATTTGGCAAGGGAACTCAGCCCCAGCATTTT	CASSIFGKGTQPQHF
-	many	TRBJ1-2	TRBV2	TGTGCCAGCAGTGAAGGGGGACAAGCGTCTCTTAACTATGGCTACACCTTC	CASSEGGQASLNYGYTF
TRBD2	few	TRBJ2-2	TRBV12-3/TRBV12-4	TGTGCCAGCAGTTTCGGGACTAGCGGGGGTACCGGGGAGCTGTTTTTT	CASSFGTSGGTGELFF
TRBD2	many	TRBJ2-5	TRBV12-3/TRBV12-4	TGTGCCAGCACGGGGGGGCAGGAGACCCAGTACTTC	CASTGGQETQYF
TRBD2	many	TRBJ2-5	TRBV7-2	TGTGCCAGCAGCTTAGCGACTAGCGGGGGGGGGGAGACCCAGTACTTC	CASSLATSGGGETQYF
-	many	TRBJ1-1	TRBV9	TGTGCCAGCAGCGTAGTTGTCCAGGGAAGAACTGAAGCTTTCTTT	CASSVVVQGRTEAFF
TRBD2	-	TRBJ2-2	TRBV6-1	TGTGCCAGCAGACCTCTAGCGGGAGTAGTCGGGGAGCTGTTTTTT	CASRPLAGVVGELFF
TRBD2	once	TRBJ2-7	TRBV12-3/TRBV12-4	TGTGCCAGCGTCCGGGGGGTTTCGGACGAGCAGTACTTC	CASVRGVSDEQYF
-	many	TRBJ1-1	TRBV12-3/TRBV12-4	TGTGCCAGCCAACAGGGATGGGACACTGAAGCTTTCTTT	CASQQGWDTEAFF
-	many	TRBJ2-5	TRBV20-1	TGCAGTGCTAGTGGGGGGTGGACCATAGAGACCCAGTACTTC	CSASGGWTIETQYF
TRBD1	many	TRBJ2-5	TRBV9	TGTGCCAGCAGCGTAGGACAGGGGGCGCGAGCTGACGGGGAGACCCAGTACTTC	CASSVGQGARADGETQYF
TRBD1	many	TRBJ1-6	TRBV27	TGTGCCAGCAAGGTACAGGGGAATTCACCCCTCCACTTT	CASKVQGNSPLHF
-	many	TRBJ1-1	TRBV19	TGTGCCAGTAGTATACTGGTTGGGCCGAACACTGAAGCTTTCTTT	CASSILVGPNTEAFF